Sequencing of this T cell receptor (beta chain) was carried out in a study of blood T cell repertoires in COVID-19. Study at large: In each case, the material was cDNA or gDNA derived from T cells, B-cell-depleted T cells, or PBMCs.

The V end lost 1 base, the J end lost 6 bases, and 16 bases lay between the germline ends. Germline CDR1 and CDR2: SEHNR and FQNEAQ (reference sequence). This CDR3 has 17 amino acids. Using immunoSEQ multiplex PCR, the repertoire was profiled, and TCRdb retains in-frame clones only, with some absent. The repertoire holds 110,000 to 150,000 clones, around four fifths seen once, with approximately 6% in the top ten. The age range of participants was about 18 to 90 years, with residence in approximately 25 US areas. Participants were placed into cohorts based on the clinical history they reported. Symptom resolution, clearance, or two negative PCRs marked the recovered donors of Cohort 3.

Material for sequencing was PBMCs or T cells enriched from blood (not recorded which). The chain joins TRBV7-9 to TRBJ1-6; D not certain. The source is a woman between 50 and 59 years old who had recovered from COVID-19. CDR3 region: CASSLEGARVGNSPLHF. DNA for the CDR3: TGTGCCAGCAGCTTAGAGGGAGCGAGGGTCGGTAATTCACCCCTCCACTTT.